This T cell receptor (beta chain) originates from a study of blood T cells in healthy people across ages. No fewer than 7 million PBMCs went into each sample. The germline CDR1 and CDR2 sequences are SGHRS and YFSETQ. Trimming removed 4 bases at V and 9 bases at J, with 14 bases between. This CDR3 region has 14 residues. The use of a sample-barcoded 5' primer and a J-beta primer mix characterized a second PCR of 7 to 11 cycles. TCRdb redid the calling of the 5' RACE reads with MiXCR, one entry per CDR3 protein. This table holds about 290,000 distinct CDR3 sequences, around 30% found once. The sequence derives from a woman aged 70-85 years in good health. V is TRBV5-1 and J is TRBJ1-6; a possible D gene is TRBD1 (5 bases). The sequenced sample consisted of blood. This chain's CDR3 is CASSVQGNTSPLHF. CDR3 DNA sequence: TGCGCCAGCAGCGTCCAGGGAAATACTTCACCCCTCCACTTT.